The entry below describes one T cell receptor (beta chain). Its matching antigen is unknown. The V end lost 3 bases, the J end lost 3 bases, and 15 bases lay between the germline ends. The CDR3 length is 15 residues. Per the germline V gene, CDR1 is SGHAT and CDR2 is FQNNGV. Semi-nested PCR with Nested Universal Primer A followed constant-region reverse priming of full-length variable regions. Each CDR3 protein gets one entry after TCRdb re-called the 5' RACE reads with MiXCR. The table records tens of thousands of distinct CDR3 sequences, around 24% of them present only once. Study outcomes and limitations: The larger-cohort validation was restricted to a single TCR beta V-J rearrangement rather than whole repertoires.

Memory CD4+ cells were defined as CD4+CD45RO+CD25-. Sequencing used memory CD4+ T cells sorted from blood. Regarding subset: memory CD4+ T cells, CD4+CD45RO+CD25-. The chain is built from TRBV11-2 and TRBJ2-7; D gene uncertain. The origin of this receptor is a female donor with breast cancer. The CDR3 protein is CASSLARLINYEQYF. The CDR3 nucleotides read TGTGCCAGCAGCTTGGCGCGGTTGATAAACTACGAGCAGTACTTC.